The sample holds a few counts of the clone carrying this T cell receptor beta chain. Its matching antigen is unknown. These data come from a study of blood T cells in healthy people across ages. Study-level results: Considered underestimates were the diversity estimates obtained from one million T cells.

The CDR3 extends over 16 amino acids. Trimming took 0 bases from V and 4 from J, leaving 14 bases between them. Germline V lookup: CDR1 SGHTA, CDR2 FQGNSA. Through a sample-barcoded 5' primer and a J-beta primer mix, a second PCR was run for roughly 6 to 12 cycles. Each CDR3 protein gets one entry after TCRdb re-called the 5' RACE reads with MiXCR. The sample includes over a million distinct CDR3 sequences, approximately 40% of them seen just once. The study drew donors from healthy Caucasian individuals in Russia aged about 6 to 90. Extractions gave at least 5.5 micrograms of total RNA per sample. The V call is TRBV7-2, the J call TRBJ2-3, with a weak D call TRBD1 (6 bases). The specimen sequenced was blood. The clonotype was recovered from a woman younger than 30 in good health. The CDR3 spells CASSLAQARGADTQYF. DNA for the CDR3: TGTGCCAGCAGCTTAGCGCAGGCCAGGGGAGCAGATACGCAGTATTTT.